Listed below are T cell receptor beta chains from one sample, sequenced in a study of cytomegalovirus exposure and HLA in healthy donors. Profiled with immunoSEQ multiplex PCR; TCRdb holds only in-frame clones, not every one. The table lists about 43,000 clones, around nine tenths of them singletons, with 5.6% in the top ten. The sequencing input was PBMCs. These receptors all come from a man aged 18 to 29 in good health and CMV-seronegative. Both conserved end residues are part of each CDR3. D genes are given only for firm matches. The listing skips clone size in some rows; elsewhere it reads once, few, many or a size class.

D	V	J	size	CDR3
.	TRBV4-1	TRBJ1-3	.	CASSAHESSGNTIYF
TRBD1	TRBV29-1	TRBJ2-5	.	CSVVGRGSETQYF
TRBD2	TRBV19	TRBJ2-4	once	CASGLAGGPNIQYF
.	TRBV2	TRBJ2-3	.	CASTLLTQEGDTQYF
TRBD1	TRBV5-6	.	.	CASSSGTGPTYEQYF
.	TRBV2	TRBJ1-3	.	CASSRGSPGNTIYF
TRBD2	TRBV7-2	TRBJ2-1	.	CASSPGTSGNEQFF
TRBD1	TRBV2	TRBJ2-7	.	CASSPDREPYEQYF
TRBD2	TRBV11-2	TRBJ2-7	.	CASSLGSGLSSYEQYF
.	TRBV7-9	TRBJ1-1	.	CASSLARGAGTEAFF
TRBD2	TRBV18	TRBJ2-5	once	CASSPLSGGASVQETQYF
.	TRBV2	TRBJ2-3	few	CASSVGGTRTTNTQYF
.	TRBV6-1	TRBJ1-4	.	CASSAGFQEKLFF
TRBD2	TRBV7-2	TRBJ2-3	.	CASSFTSGGSGATQYF
TRBD1	TRBV15	TRBJ2-1	.	CATSRTLGQGWDNEQFF
.	TRBV5-1	TRBJ2-2	once	CASTLLQKNTGELFF
TRBD1	TRBV4-2	TRBJ2-2	.	CASSQDPGQGNTGELFF
TRBD2	TRBV9	TRBJ2-5	.	CASSVGTGGTRETQYF
.	TRBV2	TRBJ1-1	.	CASSVSPEAFF
.	TRBV4-2	TRBJ2-2	.	CASSPGQNTGELFF
TRBD2	TRBV19	TRBJ2-1	once	CASSHRLAGGYNEQFF
TRBD2	TRBV5-4	TRBJ2-3	.	CASSPGTSGRSDTQYF
TRBD2	TRBV28	TRBJ2-1	.	CASSGRGLAGVTFNEQFF
.	TRBV5-1	TRBJ2-2	.	CASSLAAGRTGELFF
TRBD2	TRBV5-6	TRBJ2-1	.	CASSSRGGLAVHEQFF
.	TRBV14	TRBJ1-1	once	CASSRFRDGGNTEAFF
TRBD2	TRBV2	TRBJ2-7	.	CASSVRGGSNSYEQYF
TRBD1	TRBV11-3	TRBJ1-2	.	CASSPGGPYGYTF
.	TRBV6-6	TRBJ1-2	.	CASSYSNRVFGYTF
TRBD2	TRBV27	TRBJ2-7	.	CASSLLAGSEQYF
.	TRBV6-6	TRBJ1-5	few	CASRPYISDSNQPQHF
TRBD1	TRBV18	TRBJ1-1	once	CASSPRDRVTEAFF
TRBD2	TRBV19	TRBJ2-3	once	CASSILAGSRGFTQYF